A single sample gave rise to the 19 T cell receptor beta chains below, sequenced in a study of blood T cell repertoires in COVID-19 (dated by TCRdb to 2020 to 2022). Libraries were constructed by the immunoSEQ multiplex PCR assay. The source is immuneACCESS, and TCRdb retained only in-frame sequences with V and J called. Part of the clones is not carried over; for the studies checked, unresolved V genes explain less than half of this, and the remainder is unexplained. The sample table contains roughly 100,000 clones; only one count was recorded for about four fifths of them. More than 10% of the sample goes to the ten largest clones. Sequenced sample: peripheral blood. Receptor source: a human donor in a cohort sampled during active COVID-19.

The V and J genes are TRBV10-3 and TRBJ1-1; D might be TRBD1 (6 bases). CDR3 length: 15 residues. Between the trimmed V and J ends, which lost 0 bases and 1 base, there was a span of 9 bases. Germline V gene data show CDR1 as ENHRY and CDR2 as SYGVKD. This chain's CDR3 is CAISESQGKNTEAFF. The CDR3 bases are TGTGCCATCAGTGAGTCACAGGGCAAGAACACTGAAGCTTTCTTT.

Only one count was recorded for this clone. The J gene is TRBJ1-2, the V gene TRBV12-5, with TRBD1 matching 10 bases. The V segment lost 7 bases and the J segment 8 bases; nucleotides outside the gene matches: 19. The CDR3 length is 17 residues. Germline CDR1 LGHNT, CDR2 FRNRAP. The CDR3 region is CASALSPRDRGAKGYTF. The CDR3 coding sequence is TGTGCTAGTGCCCTTTCCCCCCGGGACAGGGGAGCGAAAGGCTACACCTTC. The full variable domain, in which reference TRBV12-5 and TRBJ1-2 provide the parts outside the CDR3, is DARVTQTPRHKVTEMGQEVTMRCQPILGHNTVFWYRQTMMQGLELLAYFRNRAPLDDSGMPKDRFSAEMPDATLATLKIQPSEPRDSAVYFCASALSPRDRGAKGYTFGSGTRLTVV.

Points on this clone: A junction boundary mismatches the germline segment, possibly from a read error. The V and J genes are TRBV5-4 and TRBJ1-2; weak D call: TRBD1 (5 bases). From germline, CDR1 is SGHNT and CDR2 YYREEE (reference sequence). This CDR3 comprises 17 residues. CDR3 residues: CASSLGVGGTNIGGHTF. CDR3 coding DNA: TGTGCCAGCAGCTTGGGAGTAGGCGGGACCAACATCGGTGGCCACACCTTC. The complete variable domain, with remaining parts taken from reference TRBV5-4 and TRBJ1-2, reads ETGVTQSPTHLIKTRGQQVTLRCSSQSGHNTVSWYQQALGQGPQFIFQYYREEENGRGNFPPRFSGLQFPNYSSELNVNALELDDSALYLCASSLGVGGTNIGGHTFGSGTRLTVV.

This clone was seen just once. The sample contains more than one DNA sequence encoding this CDR3. The chain has TRBV7-3 and TRBJ1-1; 11 bases are shared with TRBD1. Trimming at V came to 6 bases and at J to 5 bases, leaving 5 bases not matched to a gene. Germline V gene data show CDR1 as SGHTA and CDR2 as FQGTGA. This CDR3 region has 14 residues. The CDR3: CASSPGTGGTEAFF. In DNA form, the CDR3 reads TGTGCCAGCAGTCCCGGGACAGGGGGAACTGAAGCTTTCTTT.

The CDR3 region is CASSQGTGGEKQFF. CDR3 in DNA: TGTGCCAGCAGCCAAGGGACAGGGGGCGAAAAACAGTTCTTC. The chain couples TRBV7-3 to TRBJ2-1; 12 nucleotides match TRBD1. CDR1 and CDR2 (germline): SGHTA, FQGTGA. After removal of 5 bases from V and 13 bases from J, the junction contained 9 bases not matched to a gene. The CDR3 has 14 amino acids.

The rearrangement uses TRBV18 and TRBJ2-7; 7 bases agree with TRBD1. CDR1 KGHSH and CDR2 LQKENI come from the germline V gene. CDR3 length equals 13 residues. V gave up 6 bases and J gave up 3 bases; unmatched junction bases: 5. The CDR3 nucleotides read TGTGCCAGCTCGCGAAACAGGGGCTACGAGCAGTACTTC. Protein sequence: CASSRNRGYEQYF.

This rearrangement joins TRBV13 to TRBJ2-5, with 7 bases matching TRBD1. CDR1 is PRHDT and CDR2 is FYEKMQ in the germline V gene (reference sequence). The CDR3 loop spans 16 amino acids. J lost 0 bases, V lost 5 bases, and 9 bases had no gene match. The CDR3 DNA is TGTGCCAGCAGCCTACTAACAGGGGCGAACCAAGAGACCCAGTACTTC. This codes for CASSLLTGANQETQYF.

J is TRBJ2-1 and V is TRBV5-1, with D maybe TRBD1 (5 bases). The V gene lost 0 bases and the J gene lost 3 bases, with 7 bases spanning the gap. Germline V gene sequence: CDR1 SGHRS, CDR2 YFSETQ. The CDR3 spans 14 residues. The CDR3 loop is CASSLATGYNEQFF. CDR3 DNA sequence: TGCGCCAGCAGCTTGGCCACAGGCTACAATGAGCAGTTCTTC.

The rearrangement joins TRBV2 to TRBJ2-5; the D is unclear. Trimming cost V 2 bases and J 2 bases, with 12 bases left between them. The germline CDR1 and CDR2 sequences are SNHLY and FYNNEI. The CDR3 is made up of 15 amino acids. The CDR3 here is CASSEKAAPQETQYF. The CDR3 DNA reads TGTGCCAGCAGTGAAAAGGCGGCTCCTCAAGAGACCCAGTACTTC.

The chain joins TRBV18 to TRBJ1-1; no reliable D call. CDR3 length: 15 amino acids. V gave up 5 bases and J gave up 1 base, with 14 bases separating them. Germline V gives CDR1 KGHSH, CDR2 LQKENI. This chain's CDR3 is CASSSVKGANTEAFF. The CDR3 DNA sequence: TGTGCCAGCTCAAGCGTAAAGGGAGCGAACACTGAAGCTTTCTTT.

The rearrangement links TRBV7-2 to TRBJ1-1, with 8 bases matching TRBD1. This CDR3 spans 16 amino acids. Trimming removed 4 bases from V and 2 bases from J; junction bases left unmatched: 9. Germline V gene data show CDR1 as SGHTA and CDR2 as FQGNSA. CDR3 region: CASSSHGTGTNTEAFF. CDR3 DNA sequence: TGTGCCAGCAGCTCCCATGGGACAGGAACCAACACTGAAGCTTTCTTT.

The V gene is TRBV27, the J gene TRBJ1-2; unclear D gene. The CDR3 has 15 amino acids. V lost 1 base and J lost 3, with 12 bases in between. From germline, CDR1 is MNHEY and CDR2 SMNVEV (reference sequence). The DNA for the CDR3 is TGTGCCAGCAGTTTATTTGGCGGCTGGGACTATGGCTACACCTTC. It translates to CASSLFGGWDYGYTF.

The V gene is TRBV19, the J gene TRBJ1-5; no clear D. Germline V gives CDR1 LNHDA, CDR2 SQIVND (reference sequence). V gave up 4 bases and J gave up 4 bases, with 2 bases separating them. This CDR3 comprises 11 residues. The CDR3 reads CASSTNQPQHF. The CDR3 DNA is TGTGCCAGTAGTACTAATCAGCCCCAGCATTTT.

V usage is TRBV10-3 and J usage is TRBJ2-2; D perhaps matches TRBD1 (5 bases). Per the germline V gene, CDR1 is ENHRY and CDR2 is SYGVKD. The CDR3 covers 16 residues. With 2 bases removed from V and 4 bases from J, the gap between germline ends came to 14 bases. The DNA of the CDR3 is TGTGCCATCAGTGAGCGTGGGGCGCGAATCACCGGGGAGCTGTTTTTT. Encoded protein: CAISERGARITGELFF.

The V gene is TRBV2, the J gene TRBJ1-6, with D perhaps TRBD1 (5 bases). V was trimmed by 4 bases and J by 9 bases, leaving 19 bases between them. Germline V gene sequence: CDR1 SNHLY, CDR2 FYNNEI. The CDR3 sequence is 16 residues long. The DNA of the CDR3 is TGTGCCAGCAGTGCCACCGGGACTCCGGGTGCTTCACCCCTCCACTTT. This translates into CASSATGTPGASPLHF. Full variable domain (rest looked up from reference TRBV2 and TRBJ1-6): EPEVTQTPSHQVTQMGQEVILRCVPISNHLYFYWYRQILGQKVEFLVSFYNNEISEKSEIFDDQFSVERPDGSNFTLKIRSTKLEDSAMYFCASSATGTPGASPLHFGNGTRLTVT.

The V call is TRBV29-1, the J call TRBJ2-5; 8 bases align to TRBD2. CDR1 is SQVTM and CDR2 is ANQGSEA in the germline V gene. This CDR3 comprises 12 residues. With 6 bases clipped from V and 5 bases from J, the junction kept 5 bases outside the gene matches. The CDR3 bases are TGCAGCGTCCGGACTAGCCTGGAGACCCAGTACTTC. Its translation: CSVRTSLETQYF.

On this clone: A read error may produce the germline difference seen at one junction end. This rearrangement joins TRBV9 to TRBJ2-3; no definite D call. CDR1 is SGDLS and CDR2 is YYNGEE in the germline V gene. This CDR3 has 12 amino acids. CDR3 sequence: CASSVSTDTQYF. Here the CDR3 DNA reads TGTGCCAGCAGCGTAAGCACCGATACGCAGTATTTT.

This clone appeared once. The V gene is TRBV19, the J gene TRBJ1-2; 11 nucleotides align to TRBD1. Germline V gene data show CDR1 as LNHDA and CDR2 as SQIVND (reference sequence). The CDR3 has 14 amino acids. After removal of 5 bases from V and 8 bases from J, the junction contained 7 bases not matched to a gene. Here the CDR3 DNA reads TGTGCCAGTAGTGCCCGGGACAGGGGGGGCGGCTACACCTTC. It yields the protein CASSARDRGGGYTF.

CDR3 nucleotide sequence: TGTGCCAGCAGTTTGGGGCCGGGACTAGCGGCAGATACGCAGTATTTT. This codes for CASSLGPGLAADTQYF. The chain carries TRBV28 and TRBJ2-3, with 11 bases matching TRBD2. V shed 3 bases and J 4 bases; nucleotides not matched to a gene: 6. The CDR3 has 16 residues. Germline CDR1 MDHEN, CDR2 SYDVKM.